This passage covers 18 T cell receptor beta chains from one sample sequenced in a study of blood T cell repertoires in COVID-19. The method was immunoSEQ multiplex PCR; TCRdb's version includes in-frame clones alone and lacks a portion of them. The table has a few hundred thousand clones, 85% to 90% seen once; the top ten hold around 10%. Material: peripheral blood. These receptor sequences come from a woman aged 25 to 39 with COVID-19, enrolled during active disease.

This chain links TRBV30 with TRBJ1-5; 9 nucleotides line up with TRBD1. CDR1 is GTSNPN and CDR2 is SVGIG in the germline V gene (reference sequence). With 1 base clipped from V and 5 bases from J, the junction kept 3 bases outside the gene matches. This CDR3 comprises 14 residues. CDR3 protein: CAWSGDRVDQPQHF. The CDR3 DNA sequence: TGTGCCTGGAGTGGGGACAGGGTGGATCAGCCCCAGCATTTT.

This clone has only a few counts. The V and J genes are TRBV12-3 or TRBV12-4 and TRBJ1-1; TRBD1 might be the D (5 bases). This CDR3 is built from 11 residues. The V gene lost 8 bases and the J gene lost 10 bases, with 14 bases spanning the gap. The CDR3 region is CASGRGEGAFF. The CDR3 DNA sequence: TGTGCCAGCGGACGAGGGGAGGGAGCTTTCTTT.

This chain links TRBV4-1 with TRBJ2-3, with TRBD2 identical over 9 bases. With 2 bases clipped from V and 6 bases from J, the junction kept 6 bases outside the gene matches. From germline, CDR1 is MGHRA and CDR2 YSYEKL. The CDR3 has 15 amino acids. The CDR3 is CASSQSRGGLDTQYF. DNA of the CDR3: TGCGCCAGCAGCCAATCGCGGGGGGGCCTGGATACGCAGTATTTT.

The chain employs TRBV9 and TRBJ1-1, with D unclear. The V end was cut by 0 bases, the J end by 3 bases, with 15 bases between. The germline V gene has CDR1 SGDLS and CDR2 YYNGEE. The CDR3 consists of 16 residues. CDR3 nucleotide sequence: TGTGCCAGCAGCGTAGACACGGGTCGGTTGTACACTGAAGCTTTCTTT. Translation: CASSVDTGRLYTEAFF.

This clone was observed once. CDR3 DNA: TGTGCCAGCAGTTGGGGACAGGGGATTCGCACTGAAGCTTTCTTT. This encodes CASSWGQGIRTEAFF. The chain combines TRBV2 with TRBJ1-1, with TRBD1 matching 10 bases. Per the germline V gene, CDR1 is SNHLY and CDR2 is FYNNEI. The CDR3 covers 15 residues. J was trimmed by 4 bases and V by 5 bases; bases with no gene match: 7.

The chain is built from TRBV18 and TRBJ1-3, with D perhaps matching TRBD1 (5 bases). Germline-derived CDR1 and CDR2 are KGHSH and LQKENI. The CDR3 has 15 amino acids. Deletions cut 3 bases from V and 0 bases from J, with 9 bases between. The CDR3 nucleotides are TGTGCCAGCTCACCGCTTGACAGCTCTGGAAACACCATATATTTT. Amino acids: CASSPLDSSGNTIYF.

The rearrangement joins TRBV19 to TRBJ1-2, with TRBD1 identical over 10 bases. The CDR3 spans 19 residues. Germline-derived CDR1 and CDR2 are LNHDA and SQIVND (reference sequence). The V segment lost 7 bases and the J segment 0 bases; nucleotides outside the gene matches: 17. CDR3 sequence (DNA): TGTGCCAGTACTACCGCGCTTCCCGGGACAGGGGTCCCTAACTATGGCTACACCTTC. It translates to CASTTALPGTGVPNYGYTF.

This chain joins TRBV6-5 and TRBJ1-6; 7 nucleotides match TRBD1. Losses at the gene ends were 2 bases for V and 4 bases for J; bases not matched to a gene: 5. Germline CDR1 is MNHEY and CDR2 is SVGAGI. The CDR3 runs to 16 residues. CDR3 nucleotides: TGTGCCAGCAGTTACGTAGGGGGCAGATATAATTCACCCCTCCACTTT. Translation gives CASSYVGGRYNSPLHF.

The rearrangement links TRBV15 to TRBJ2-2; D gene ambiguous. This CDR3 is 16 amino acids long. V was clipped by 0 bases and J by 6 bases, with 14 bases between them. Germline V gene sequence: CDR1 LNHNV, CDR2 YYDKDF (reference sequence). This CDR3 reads CATSRDSFRVSGELFF. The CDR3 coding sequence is TGTGCCACCAGCAGAGATTCCTTCCGTGTTTCCGGGGAGCTGTTTTTT.

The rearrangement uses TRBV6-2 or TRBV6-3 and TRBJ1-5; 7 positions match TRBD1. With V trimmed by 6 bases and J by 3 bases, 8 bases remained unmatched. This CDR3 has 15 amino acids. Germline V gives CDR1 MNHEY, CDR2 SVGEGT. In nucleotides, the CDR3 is TGTGCCAGCAGCCCTCAGGGACAGATCAATCAGCCCCAGCATTTT. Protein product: CASSPQGQINQPQHF.

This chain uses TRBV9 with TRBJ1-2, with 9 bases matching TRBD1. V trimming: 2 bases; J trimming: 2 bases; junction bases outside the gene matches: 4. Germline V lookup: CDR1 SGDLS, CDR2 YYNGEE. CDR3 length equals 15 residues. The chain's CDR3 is CASSVTGGLNYGYTF. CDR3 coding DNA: TGTGCCAGCAGCGTCACAGGGGGCCTCAACTATGGCTACACCTTC.

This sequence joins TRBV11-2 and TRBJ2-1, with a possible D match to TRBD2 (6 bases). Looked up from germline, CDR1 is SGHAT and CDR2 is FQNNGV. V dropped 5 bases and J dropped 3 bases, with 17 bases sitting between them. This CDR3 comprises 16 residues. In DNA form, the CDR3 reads TGTGCCAGCAGCGCTTGGGACTTACCAAACTACAATGAGCAGTTCTTC. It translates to CASSAWDLPNYNEQFF.

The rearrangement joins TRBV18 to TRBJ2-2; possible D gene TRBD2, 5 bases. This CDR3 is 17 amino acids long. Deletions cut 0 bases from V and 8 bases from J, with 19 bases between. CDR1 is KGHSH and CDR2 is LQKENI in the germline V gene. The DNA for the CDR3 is TGTGCCAGCTCACCACCGTCTAGCATGTTTGCTGGAGGGGAGCTGTTTTTT. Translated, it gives CASSPPSSMFAGGELFF.

CDR3 bases: TGTGCCAGCAGTGATCAGGGGGCGAACTATGGCTACACCTTC. Amino acid sequence: CASSDQGANYGYTF. This chain uses TRBV6-1 with TRBJ1-2, with 8 bases that match TRBD1. This CDR3 has 14 residues. With V trimmed by 3 bases and J by 2 bases, 2 bases remained unmatched. Germline CDR1 MNHNS, CDR2 SASEGT.

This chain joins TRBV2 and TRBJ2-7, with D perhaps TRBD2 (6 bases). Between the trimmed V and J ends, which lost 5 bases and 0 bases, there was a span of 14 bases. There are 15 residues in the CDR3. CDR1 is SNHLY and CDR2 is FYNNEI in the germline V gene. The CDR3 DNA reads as TGTGCCAGCAGTTCCTACGGGACTCTCTCCTACGAGCAGTACTTC. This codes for CASSSYGTLSYEQYF.

The DNA of the CDR3 is TGCGCCAGCAGACTGACAGGGATCGGGGACACTGAAGCTTTCTTT. Residues: CASRLTGIGDTEAFF. The chain recombines TRBV5-1 with TRBJ1-1, with 7 bases that match TRBD1. Trimming at V came to 5 bases and at J to 3 bases, leaving 10 bases not matched to a gene. The germline V gene has CDR1 SGHRS and CDR2 YFSETQ. This CDR3 has 15 residues.

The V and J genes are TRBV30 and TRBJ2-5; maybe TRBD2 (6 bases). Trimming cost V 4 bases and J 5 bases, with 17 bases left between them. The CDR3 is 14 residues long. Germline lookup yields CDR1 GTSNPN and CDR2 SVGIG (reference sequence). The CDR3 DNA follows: TGTGCCTGGACGGAGGGTAGGGGCGCGGAGACCCAGTACTTC. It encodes CAWTEGRGAETQYF.

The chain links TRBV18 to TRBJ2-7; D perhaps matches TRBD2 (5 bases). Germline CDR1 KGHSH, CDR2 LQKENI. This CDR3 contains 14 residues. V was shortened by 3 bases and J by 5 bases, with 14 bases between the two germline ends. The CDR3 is CASSPSGKANEQYF. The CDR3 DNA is TGTGCCAGCTCACCGTCGGGGAAGGCTAACGAGCAGTACTTC.